Only a few counts were recorded for the clone carrying this T cell receptor (beta chain). The target antigen is unknown. The germline CDR1 and CDR2 sequences are MGHRA and YSYEKL. Trimming at V came to 0 bases and at J to 9 bases, leaving 8 bases not matched to a gene. The CDR3 is 16 residues long. This sample was taken from a study of T cell repertoires in cytomegalovirus infection. Turning to the study itself: Selected CMV epitopes included recently identified HLA-C-restricted ones as well as well-studied HLA-B-restricted ones.

TCRdb itself ran the reads through MiXCR, one entry per CDR3 protein. The sample records fewer than 950,000 distinct CDR3 sequences, approximately 29% being singletons. The source of this sequence is a human donor in good health (CMV status not recorded). Some clones in this sample may be carry-over from other donors' samples. The genes are TRBV4-1 and TRBJ1-6; 7 nucleotides match TRBD1. Material: cultured CD8+ T cells from PBMCs, obtained from culture after CMV antigen stimulation. CDR3 DNA: TGCGCCAGCAGCCAAGAAGTCGACAGGGTGTTTTCACCCCTCCACTTT. It encodes CASSQEVDRVFSPLHF.